Below, 11 T cell receptor beta chains from the same sample are listed, as sequenced in a study of OX40 agonist ivuxolimab in advanced cancers. The table came from immunoSEQ multiplex PCR; TCRdb's copy has only in-frame clones and leaves some out. Of more than 35,000 clones listed, about 84% are singletons. This sample comprised CD4+ or CD8+ T cells sorted from blood, obtained in a trial of the OX40 agonist ivuxolimab. Receptors originate from an adult with an advanced solid tumor such as melanoma, head and neck, liver or kidney cancer.

The CDR3 spells CASSLGSSSYEQYF. CDR3 nucleotide sequence: TGCGCCAGCAGCTTGGGCTCCAGCTCCTACGAGCAGTACTTC. The chain uses TRBV5-1 and TRBJ2-7; D gene ambiguous. Germline CDR1 is SGHRS and CDR2 is YFSETQ. V lost 0 bases, J lost 0 bases, and 7 bases lay in between. The CDR3 has 14 amino acids.

The rearrangement joins TRBV28 to TRBJ2-7; a weak D match, TRBD1 (6 bases). The CDR3 totals 13 residues. Germline CDR1 is MDHEN and CDR2 is SYDVKM. V was clipped by 5 bases and J by 4 bases, with 12 bases between them. The CDR3 nucleotides are TGTGCCAGCAGTCCTTTAGGGGGTTACGAGCAGTACTTC. Residues: CASSPLGGYEQYF.

V gene TRBV6-1 combines with J gene TRBJ2-1; no definite D call. CDR1 and CDR2 (germline): MNHNS, SASEGT. This CDR3 contains 12 residues. Trimming removed 2 bases from V and 7 bases from J, with 6 bases in between. The chain's CDR3 is CASSEYGNEQFF. CDR3 bases: TGTGCCAGCAGTGAATACGGTAATGAGCAGTTCTTC.

In DNA form, the CDR3 reads TGTGCCAGCGTTTTGGGGTATGAGCAGTTCTTC. It is translated as CASVLGYEQFF. The chain combines TRBV6-6 with TRBJ2-1; D unclear. Germline CDR1 and CDR2: MNHNY and SVGAGI (reference sequence). Trimming left V 8 bases short and J 8 bases short, with 10 bases between. This CDR3 region has 11 residues.

This chain connects TRBV28 to TRBJ2-5, with 9 bases matching TRBD1. The CDR3 spans 15 residues. V shed 5 bases and J 5 bases; nucleotides not matched to a gene: 9. CDR1 is MDHEN and CDR2 is SYDVKM in the germline V gene. The CDR3 spells CASSQNGQGWETQYF. In DNA form, the CDR3 reads TGTGCCAGCAGTCAGAACGGACAGGGGTGGGAGACCCAGTACTTC.

The chain has TRBV7-6 and TRBJ1-1, with D possibly being TRBD1 (5 bases). Germline CDR1 is SGHVS and CDR2 is FNYEAQ. This CDR3 comprises 15 residues. Trimming cost V 1 base and J 5 bases, with 14 bases left between them. The CDR3 is CASSLDGAEETEAFF. CDR3 DNA sequence: TGTGCCAGCAGCTTAGATGGGGCAGAGGAAACTGAAGCTTTCTTT.

The chain recombines TRBV2 with TRBJ2-5; maybe TRBD2 (5 bases). The CDR3 totals 15 residues. The germline V and J ends were trimmed by 6 bases and 7 bases, with 21 bases remaining between them. The germline V gene has CDR1 SNHLY and CDR2 FYNNEI. CDR3 in amino acids: CASSGTTTARGTQYF. CDR3 sequence (DNA): TGTGCCAGCAGCGGAACCACTACAGCACGGGGGACCCAGTACTTC.

The chain uses TRBV6-5 and TRBJ1-4; perhaps TRBD1 as D (6 bases). CDR1 is MNHEY, CDR2 SVGAGI, per germline. V was cut by 2 bases and J by 4 bases, with 11 bases left in between. This CDR3 has 15 residues. The CDR3 nucleotides read TGTGCCAGCAGTTACGGGGGCCCCATTAATGAAAAACTGTTTTTT. Translated, it gives CASSYGGPINEKLFF.

The V gene is TRBV9, the J gene TRBJ1-1; D is ambiguous. In germline, CDR1 is SGDLS, CDR2 YYNGEE. The CDR3 sequence is 14 residues long. Deletions cut 3 bases from V and 4 bases from J, with 13 bases between. DNA for the CDR3: TGTGCCAGCAGCGCCCCTCGGAGACCCACTGAAGCTTTCTTT. This sequence encodes CASSAPRRPTEAFF. The full variable domain, in which reference TRBV9 and TRBJ1-1 provide the parts outside the CDR3, is DSGVTQTPKHLITATGQRVTLRCSPRSGDLSVYWYQQSLDQGLQFLIQYYNGEERAKGNILERFSAQQFPDLHSELNLSSLELGDSALYFCASSAPRRPTEAFFGQGTRLTVV.

A word on this clone: This CDR3 is also generated by other DNA sequences in the sample. The V and J genes are TRBV5-4 and TRBJ2-7, with 8 positions matching TRBD2. Losses at the gene ends were 0 bases for V and 2 bases for J; bases not matched to a gene: 7. The CDR3 runs to 16 residues. Germline CDR1 reads SGHNT; CDR2 reads YYREEE (reference sequence). The CDR3 is CASSLEGSGIPYEQYF. CDR3 in DNA: TGTGCCAGCAGCTTGGAAGGTAGCGGGATACCCTACGAGCAGTACTTC. The full variable domain, its missing parts supplied by reference TRBV5-4 and TRBJ2-7, is ETGVTQSPTHLIKTRGQQVTLRCSSQSGHNTVSWYQQALGQGPQFIFQYYREEENGRGNFPPRFSGLQFPNYSSELNVNALELDDSALYLCASSLEGSGIPYEQYFGPGTRLTVT.

The rearrangement uses TRBV6-5 and TRBJ1-1; 9 nucleotides align to TRBD1. Trimming at V came to 2 bases and at J to 4 bases, leaving 5 bases not matched to a gene. CDR3 length: 15 residues. The germline V gene encodes CDR1 MNHEY and CDR2 SVGAGI. The CDR3 region is CASSYTGTGSTEAFF. For the CDR3, the DNA is TGTGCCAGCAGTTACACGGGGACAGGGAGCACTGAAGCTTTCTTT.